This T cell receptor (beta chain) was found in a study of human T cells and chemical hapten exposure. It was the library that attached unique molecular identifiers to individual cDNA molecules. TCRdb ran MiXCR on the reads and lists one entry per CDR3 protein. The sample shows more than 100,000 distinct CDR3 sequences, around 9% of them seen only once. With 1 base removed from V and 15 bases from J, the gap between germline ends came to 10 bases. The CDR3 covers 12 residues. This clonotype was observed many times. RNA extraction used unfractionated whole blood as the source of total RNA. Specimen: whole blood. This receptor was obtained from a human donor in good health. Some clones in this sample may be carry-over from other donors' samples. V usage is TRBV12-3 or TRBV12-4 and J usage is TRBJ1-6; D is possibly TRBD1 (5 bases). For the CDR3, the DNA is TGTGCCAGCAGTTTAGTGGGAGGGGTCCTCCACTTT. This gives the protein CASSLVGGVLHF.